The clone carrying this T cell receptor (beta chain) was detected many times. The antigen is not known. This sample is drawn from a study of T cell repertoires in cytomegalovirus infection. Overall study: Carrying CMV and the relevant HLA type showed in public TCR beta signatures.

Each CDR3 protein is one row after TCRdb ran MiXCR on the reads. The data contain under 300,000 distinct CDR3 sequences, about 12% of them singletons. Study-wide results and limits: Public TCR beta family frequency separated CMV-and-HLA carriers, including in an independent cohort. In two of eight donors, the top clonotype was HLA-C-restricted CMV-specific.

The sequenced material came from PBMCs. This receptor was obtained from a human donor in good health (CMV status not recorded). Some clones in this sample may be carry-over from other donors' samples.

CDR3 nucleotides: TGTGCCAGCAGCTTAGTCGGGGTCCGATTAGCTGAAGCTTTCTTT. Translating it yields CASSLVGVRLAEAFF. The gene calls are TRBV7-9 and TRBJ1-1; D remains unclear. Per germline, CDR1 SEHNR and CDR2 FQNEAQ (reference sequence). The CDR3 sequence is 15 residues long. Trimming left V 1 base short and J 6 bases short, with 15 bases between.